Each of the 27 T cell receptor beta chains below was sequenced from the same sample in a study of human T cells and chemical hapten exposure. Indicated time point: patch test 1, 2 weeks after DPC sensitization. Treatment denoted: therapeutic diphenylcyclopropenone sensitization with weekly scalp DPC. Using its own MiXCR run on the RACE reads, TCRdb lists one record per CDR3 protein. The sample yields roughly 120,000 distinct CDR3 sequences, roughly an eighth seen once. This specimen consisted of whole blood, obtained in connection with sensitization to the hapten diphenylcyclopropenone (DPC). The source of these receptors is a young man with alopecia areata. Some clones in this sample may be carry-over from other donors' samples.

This chain uses TRBV7-9 with TRBJ2-7; no clear D. Per the germline V gene, CDR1 is SEHNR and CDR2 is FQNEAQ (reference sequence). V dropped 7 bases and J dropped 0 bases, with 16 bases sitting between them. The CDR3 spans 15 residues. CDR3 DNA sequence: TGTGCCAGCACTGGGGTGAATAGTGGCTCCTACGAGCAGTACTTC. Protein product: CASTGVNSGSYEQYF.

Only a few counts were recorded for this clonotype. The CDR3 protein is CASSYYPSEKLFF. The CDR3 bases are TGTGCCAGCAGTTACTATCCCTCGGAAAAACTGTTTTTT. This chain uses TRBV6-5 with TRBJ1-4, with unresolved D. The CDR3 is 13 residues long. CDR1 MNHEY and CDR2 SVGAGI come from the germline V gene. V was pared by 1 base and J by 8 bases, with 8 bases between.

This clonotype was observed a few times. The V and J genes are TRBV11-2 and TRBJ2-1, with 15 bases matching TRBD2. The CDR3 runs to 21 residues. The J segment lost 1 base and the V segment lost 5 bases, leaving 15 bases of the junction unmatched. Germline CDR1 reads SGHAT; CDR2 reads FQNNGV. CDR3 DNA: TGTGCCAGCAGCAGTCCGGGACTAGCGGGGGGTTTTTTCCATTCCTACAATGAGCAGTTCTTC. Protein sequence: CASSSPGLAGGFFHSYNEQFF. The entire variable domain, with the rest obtained from reference TRBV11-2 and TRBJ2-1, is as follows: EAGVAQSPRYKIIEKRQSVAFWCNPISGHATLYWYQQILGQGPKLLIQFQNNGVVDDSQLPKDRFSAERLKGVDSTLKIQPAKLEDSAVYLCASSSPGLAGGFFHSYNEQFFGPGTRLTVL.

V gene TRBV7-3 combines with J gene TRBJ2-3; 7 nucleotides agree with TRBD2. CDR3 length: 13 residues. CDR1 and CDR2 (germline): SGHTA, FQGTGA. Losses at the gene ends were 7 bases for V and 1 base for J; bases not matched to a gene: 2. The DNA for the CDR3 is TGTGCCAGCACTGCGGGGGGCACAGATACGCAGTATTTT. Protein: CASTAGGTDTQYF.

This rearrangement joins TRBV5-1 to TRBJ2-7, with 8 bases lining up with TRBD1. The CDR3 is 13 amino acids. After removal of 7 bases from V and 5 bases from J, the junction contained 8 bases not matched to a gene. Germline CDR1 is SGHRS and CDR2 is YFSETQ. This CDR3 is CASGIDRGDEQYF. For the CDR3, the DNA is TGCGCCAGCGGAATCGACAGGGGCGACGAGCAGTACTTC.

This clonotype was observed a handful of times. The V call is TRBV7-9, the J call TRBJ2-5, with TRBD2 matching over 10 bases. The V gene's germline CDR1 is SEHNR and CDR2 FQNEAQ (reference sequence). This CDR3 region has 20 residues. The ends lost 5 bases at V and 5 bases at J; junction bases unmatched: 23. The CDR3 region is CASSIIGLAGASRTSETQYF. The CDR3 DNA reads TGTGCCAGCAGCATAATCGGCCTAGCGGGGGCATCGCGTACGAGTGAGACCCAGTACTTC.

This chain links TRBV27 with TRBJ1-1, with a possible D match to TRBD1 (6 bases). The V gene's germline CDR1 is MNHEY and CDR2 SMNVEV (reference sequence). This CDR3 comprises 15 residues. The ends were cut back, 3 bases at V and 1 base at J, with 12 bases in the middle. CDR3 nucleotide sequence: TGTGCCAGCAGTTTCTCTTTGGACAGGAACACTGAAGCTTTCTTT. This gives the protein CASSFSLDRNTEAFF.

The chain carries TRBV11-2 and TRBJ1-1; 8 bases are a match to TRBD1. CDR1 is SGHAT and CDR2 is FQNNGV in the germline V gene. V dropped 6 bases and J dropped 2; count of bases not matched to a gene: 5. CDR3 size: 14 residues. The CDR3 protein is CASRRGQGNTEAFF. CDR3 in DNA: TGTGCCAGCAGACGTGGACAGGGCAACACTGAAGCTTTCTTT.

The chain is built from TRBV4-3 and TRBJ1-6, with D tentatively TRBD1 (6 bases). The V gene lost 6 bases and the J gene lost 10 bases, with 16 bases spanning the gap. This CDR3 spans 14 amino acids. Germline V gene sequence: CDR1 LGHNA, CDR2 YSLEER. CDR3: CASRFTGIRSPLHF. The DNA for the CDR3 is TGCGCCAGCAGATTCACAGGGATTCGGTCACCCCTCCACTTT.

This chain links TRBV6-5 with TRBJ1-6, with TRBD1 as a possible D gene (6 bases). CDR1 and CDR2 (germline): MNHEY, SVGAGI. Trimming stripped 3 bases from V and 7 bases from J, with 10 bases between. This CDR3 comprises 14 residues. The CDR3 region is CASSYGQPNSPLHF. CDR3 coding DNA: TGTGCCAGCAGTTATGGACAGCCAAATTCACCCCTCCACTTT.

This clonotype occurred many times. The chain carries TRBV29-1 and TRBJ1-1; D might be TRBD1 (6 bases). The V gene lost 2 bases and the J gene lost 0 bases, with 10 bases spanning the gap. The germline CDR1 and CDR2 sequences are SQVTM and ANQGSEA. This CDR3 comprises 14 residues. This CDR3 is CSVENRALNTEAFF. In DNA, the CDR3 is TGCAGCGTTGAAAACAGGGCCCTGAACACTGAAGCTTTCTTT.

This clonotype was seen a handful of times. The rearrangement links TRBV12-3 or TRBV12-4 to TRBJ1-6, with 7 bases fitting TRBD1. CDR3 length: 14 amino acids. With 7 bases clipped from V and 13 bases from J, the junction kept 13 bases outside the gene matches. CDR3 sequence reads: CASKPTGMGSPLHF. CDR3 bases: TGTGCCAGCAAACCGACAGGGATGGGTTCTCCCCTCCACTTT.

The CDR3 region has the DNA TGTGCCAGCAGGTACTGGGCAGCCAATCGGAACACTGAAGCTTTCTTT. It yields the protein CASRYWAANRNTEAFF. The chain uses TRBV7-9 and TRBJ1-1; unclear D gene. Germline V gene data show CDR1 as SEHNR and CDR2 as FQNEAQ (reference sequence). The V gene lost 6 bases and the J gene lost 1 base, with 18 bases spanning the gap. This CDR3 is 16 amino acids long.

The count of this clonotype is one. The genes are TRBV28 and TRBJ1-1; maybe TRBD1 (5 bases). The V gene's germline CDR1 is MDHEN and CDR2 SYDVKM. The CDR3 has 13 residues. V lost 6 bases and J lost 5, with 13 bases in between. The CDR3 DNA follows: TGTGCCAGCAGAATTCCGTGGGGGACTGAAGCTTTCTTT. It is translated as CASRIPWGTEAFF.

The V gene is TRBV6-2 or TRBV6-3, the J gene TRBJ1-1; 9 bases align to TRBD1. This CDR3 region has 14 residues. The germline gives CDR1 MNHEY, CDR2 SVGEGT. V gave up 5 bases and J gave up 3 bases; unmatched junction bases: 4. The CDR3 DNA reads TGTGCCAGCAGTAAGACAGGGGGTGACACTGAAGCTTTCTTT. This codes for CASSKTGGDTEAFF.

The chain links TRBV9 to TRBJ2-4; possibly TRBD1 or TRBD2 for D (5 bases each). CDR1 is SGDLS, CDR2 YYNGEE, per germline. The V end was cut by 4 bases, the J end by 8 bases, with 16 bases between. This CDR3 is built from 14 residues. CDR3 in DNA: TGTGCCAGCAGCCCCTTTCCCGGGGCTGACATTCAGTACTTC. Its translation: CASSPFPGADIQYF.

In this sample, this clonotype turned up a few times. The chain links TRBV20-1 to TRBJ2-2; possible D gene TRBD1, 5 bases. The CDR3 length is 15 residues. With 6 bases removed from V and 0 bases from J, the gap between germline ends came to 14 bases. CDR1 DFQATT and CDR2 SNEGSKA come from the germline V gene (reference sequence). The CDR3 region is CSAFQTVTNTGELFF. Written as DNA, the CDR3 is TGCAGTGCCTTCCAGACAGTCACGAACACCGGGGAGCTGTTTTTT.

This clonotype has a handful of counts. The rearrangement links TRBV20-1 to TRBJ1-5, with 7 bases fitting TRBD1. The CDR3 covers 13 residues. Germline trimming cut 4 bases from V and 5 bases from J; bases unmatched to any gene: 5. Germline CDR1 reads DFQATT; CDR2 reads SNEGSKA (reference sequence). This CDR3 is CSATTGEDQPQHF. The CDR3 DNA is TGCAGTGCTACCACAGGGGAAGATCAGCCCCAGCATTTT.

The CDR3 DNA sequence: TGCAGCGTCCAAAGGGGCAATCAGCCCCAGCATTTT. Translating gives CSVQRGNQPQHF. J is TRBJ1-5 and V is TRBV29-1; D gene unclear. V lost 6 bases, J lost 2 bases, and 8 bases lay in between. CDR1 SQVTM and CDR2 ANQGSEA come from the germline V gene. The CDR3 is made up of 12 amino acids.

As for this clonotype: Since no conserved phenylalanine or tryptophan closes the CDR3, a read error is the likely cause. This rearrangement joins TRBV27 to TRBJ2-1; TRBD2 might be the D (6 bases). From germline, CDR1 is MNHEY and CDR2 SMNVEV (reference sequence). The CDR3 covers 15 residues. V was cut by 6 bases and J by 3 bases, with 15 bases left in between. In nucleotides, the CDR3 is TGTGCCAGCAGCCCCGCGGGGTCGAACTACAATGAGCAGTTCCTC. It specifies CASSPAGSNYNEQFL.

This clonotype was seen more than once but under ten times. This chain connects TRBV7-7 to TRBJ1-3; the D gene is possibly TRBD1 (6 bases). This CDR3 is built from 15 residues. V shed 4 bases and J shed 6 bases, with 16 bases lying between them. The germline gives CDR1 SSHAT, CDR2 FNYEAQ (reference sequence). The CDR3 nucleotides are TGTGCCAGCAGCTCCGTTGAGGGGGGAGCAAACACCATATATTTT. Its translation is CASSSVEGGANTIYF.

This clonotype was picked up a small number of times. The rearrangement uses TRBV11-2 and TRBJ1-1; D not resolved. The CDR3 has 17 residues. V was clipped by 1 base and J by 1 base, with 16 bases between them. Looked up from germline, CDR1 is SGHAT and CDR2 is FQNNGV. CDR3 DNA: TGTGCCAGCAGCTTAGCTGGGCAGGAAGTACGGAACACTGAAGCTTTCTTT. It specifies CASSLAGQEVRNTEAFF.

This clonotype came up a few times. The chain joins TRBV7-2 to TRBJ2-5, with TRBD2 matching over 14 bases. This CDR3 contains 15 residues. The V gene's germline CDR1 is SGHTA and CDR2 FQGNSA. V dropped 4 bases and J dropped 4; count of bases not matched to a gene: 2. The CDR3 protein is CASSSGLAGVETQYF. The CDR3 DNA follows: TGTGCCAGCAGCTCGGGACTAGCGGGGGTAGAGACCCAGTACTTC.

This clonotype was recorded a few times. The chain uses TRBV20-1 and TRBJ1-6; 9 bases map to TRBD1. V lost 6 bases, J lost 7 bases, and 7 bases stayed unmatched. From germline, CDR1 is DFQATT and CDR2 SNEGSKA (reference sequence). The length of the CDR3 is 14 residues. In nucleotides, the CDR3 is TGCAGTGCCCGGACAGGGGTAGGGAATTCACCCCTCCACTTT. This sequence encodes CSARTGVGNSPLHF.

This clonotype was counted once. The V and J genes are TRBV7-2 and TRBJ2-4; the D call may be TRBD1 or TRBD2 (5 bases each). Germline V gene lookup returns CDR1 SGHTA and CDR2 FQGNSA. The CDR3 is 16 amino acids. Between the trimmed V and J ends, which lost 3 bases and 0 bases, there was a span of 12 bases. The CDR3 DNA reads TGTGCCAGCAGCTTTGGACTGGGGGTAGCCAAAAACATTCAGTACTTC. This codes for CASSFGLGVAKNIQYF.

The genes are TRBV6-6 and TRBJ1-1; TRBD1 matches 11 bases. J was trimmed by 1 base and V by 2 bases; bases with no gene match: 6. The CDR3 loop spans 17 amino acids. Germline loops: CDR1 MNHNY, CDR2 SVGAGI (reference sequence). CDR3 in amino acids: CASSYMGQGGRNTEAFF. CDR3 sequence (DNA): TGTGCCAGCAGTTACATGGGACAGGGGGGACGGAACACTGAAGCTTTCTTT.

This clonotype was recorded many times. The rearrangement links TRBV7-6 to TRBJ2-3; D is possibly TRBD1 (5 bases). Germline CDR1 is SGHVS and CDR2 is FNYEAQ. V was trimmed by 3 bases and J by 4 bases, leaving 17 bases between them. This CDR3 comprises 16 residues. The CDR3 here is CASSFQSGQGADTQYF. CDR3 DNA: TGTGCCAGCAGCTTTCAGTCCGGCCAGGGCGCAGATACGCAGTATTTT.